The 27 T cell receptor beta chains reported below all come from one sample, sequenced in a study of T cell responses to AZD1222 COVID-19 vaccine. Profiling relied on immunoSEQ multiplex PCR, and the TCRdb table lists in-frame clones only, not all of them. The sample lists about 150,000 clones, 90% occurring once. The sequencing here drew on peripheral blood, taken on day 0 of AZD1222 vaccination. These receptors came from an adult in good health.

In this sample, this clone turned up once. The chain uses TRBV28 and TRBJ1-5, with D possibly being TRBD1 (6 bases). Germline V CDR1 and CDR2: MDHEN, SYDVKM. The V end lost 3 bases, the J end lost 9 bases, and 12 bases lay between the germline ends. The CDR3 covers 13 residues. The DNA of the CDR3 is TGTGCCAGCAGTTTTGGTCAGGGGCCGCCCCAGCATTTT. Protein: CASSFGQGPPQHF.

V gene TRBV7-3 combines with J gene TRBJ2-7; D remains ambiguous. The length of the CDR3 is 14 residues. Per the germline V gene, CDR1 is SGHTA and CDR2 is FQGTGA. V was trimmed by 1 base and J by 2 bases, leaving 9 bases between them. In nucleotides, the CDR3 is TGTGCCAGCAGCTTAAATGCGGCCGCCTACGAGCAGTACTTC. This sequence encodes CASSLNAAAYEQYF.

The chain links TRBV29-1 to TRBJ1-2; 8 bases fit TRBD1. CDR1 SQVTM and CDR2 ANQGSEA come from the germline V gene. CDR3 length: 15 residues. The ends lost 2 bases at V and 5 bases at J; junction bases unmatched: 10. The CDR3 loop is CSVEWAGGLFYGYTF. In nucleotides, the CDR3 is TGCAGCGTTGAATGGGCAGGGGGCCTCTTTTATGGCTACACCTTC.

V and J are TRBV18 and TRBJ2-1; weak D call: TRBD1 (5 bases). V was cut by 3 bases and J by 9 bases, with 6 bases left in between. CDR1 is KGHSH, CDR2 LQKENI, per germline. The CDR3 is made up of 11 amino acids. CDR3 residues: CASSPDSEQFF. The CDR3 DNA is TGTGCCAGCTCACCCGACAGTGAGCAGTTCTTC.

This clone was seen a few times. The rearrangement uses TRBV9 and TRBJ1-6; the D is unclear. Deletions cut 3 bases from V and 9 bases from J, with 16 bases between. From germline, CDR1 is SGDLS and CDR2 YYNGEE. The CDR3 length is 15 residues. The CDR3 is CASSAGREGGSPLHF. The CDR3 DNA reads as TGTGCCAGCAGCGCCGGACGGGAGGGAGGTTCACCCCTCCACTTT.

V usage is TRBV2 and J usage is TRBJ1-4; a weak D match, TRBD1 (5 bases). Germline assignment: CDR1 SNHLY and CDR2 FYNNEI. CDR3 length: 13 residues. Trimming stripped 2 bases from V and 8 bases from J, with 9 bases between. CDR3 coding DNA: TGTGCCAGCAGTGAATCGGGGGACGAAAAACTGTTTTTT. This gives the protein CASSESGDEKLFF.

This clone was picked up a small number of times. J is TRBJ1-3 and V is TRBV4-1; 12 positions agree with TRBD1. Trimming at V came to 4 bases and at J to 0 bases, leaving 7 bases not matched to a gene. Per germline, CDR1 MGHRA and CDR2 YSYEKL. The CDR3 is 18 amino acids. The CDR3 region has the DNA TGCGCCAGCAGCCGATGGGGACAGGGGGCTTTCTCTGGAAACACCATATATTTT. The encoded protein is CASSRWGQGAFSGNTIYF.

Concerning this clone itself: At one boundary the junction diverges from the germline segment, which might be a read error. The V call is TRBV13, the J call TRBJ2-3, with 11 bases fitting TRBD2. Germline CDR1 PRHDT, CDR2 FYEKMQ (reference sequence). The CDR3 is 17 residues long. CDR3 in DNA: TGTGCCAGCAGCATAGGACTAGCGGGTGGAAGCACAGATACGCAGTATTTT. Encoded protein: CASSIGLAGGSTDTQYF.

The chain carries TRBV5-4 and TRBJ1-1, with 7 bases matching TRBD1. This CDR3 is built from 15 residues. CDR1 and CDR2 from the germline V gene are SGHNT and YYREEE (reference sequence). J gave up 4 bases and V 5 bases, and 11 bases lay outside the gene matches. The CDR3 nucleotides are TGTGCCAGCAGTCGTAATCTAGCAGGGGGCACTGAAGCTTTCTTT. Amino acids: CASSRNLAGGTEAFF. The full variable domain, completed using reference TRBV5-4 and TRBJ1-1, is ETGVTQSPTHLIKTRGQQVTLRCSSQSGHNTVSWYQQALGQGPQFIFQYYREEENGRGNFPPRFSGLQFPNYSSELNVNALELDDSALYLCASSRNLAGGTEAFFGQGTRLTVV.

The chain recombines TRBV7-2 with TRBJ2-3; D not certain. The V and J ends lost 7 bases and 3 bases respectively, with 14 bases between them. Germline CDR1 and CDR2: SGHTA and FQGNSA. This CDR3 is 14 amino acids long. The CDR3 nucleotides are TGTGCCAGCATTTTTAGGCTCACTACAGATACGCAGTATTTT. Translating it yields CASIFRLTTDTQYF.

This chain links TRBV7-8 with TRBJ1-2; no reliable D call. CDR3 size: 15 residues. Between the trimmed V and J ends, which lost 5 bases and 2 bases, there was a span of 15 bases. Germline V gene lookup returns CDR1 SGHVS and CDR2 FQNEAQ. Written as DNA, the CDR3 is TGTGCCAGCAGCCCCCGGACCGGTCCCAACTATGGCTACACCTTC. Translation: CASSPRTGPNYGYTF.

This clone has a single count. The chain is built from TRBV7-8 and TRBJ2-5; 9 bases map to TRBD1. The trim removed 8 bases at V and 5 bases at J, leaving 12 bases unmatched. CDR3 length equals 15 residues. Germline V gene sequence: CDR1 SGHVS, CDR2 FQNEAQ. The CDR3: CASLLWGQGRETQYF. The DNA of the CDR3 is TGTGCCAGCCTCCTATGGGGACAGGGACGGGAGACCCAGTACTTC.

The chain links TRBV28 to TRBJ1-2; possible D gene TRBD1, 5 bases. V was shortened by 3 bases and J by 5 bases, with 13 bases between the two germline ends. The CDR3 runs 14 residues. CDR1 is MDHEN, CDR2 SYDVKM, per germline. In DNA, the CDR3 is TGTGCCAGCAGTTTGCCCGCCGGGGGGTATGGCTACACCTTC. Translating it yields CASSLPAGGYGYTF.

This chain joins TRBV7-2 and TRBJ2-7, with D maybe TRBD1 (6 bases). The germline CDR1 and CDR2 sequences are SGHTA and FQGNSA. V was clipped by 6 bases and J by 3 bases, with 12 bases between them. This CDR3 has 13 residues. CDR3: CASSWDTLYEQYF. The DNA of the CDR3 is TGTGCCAGCAGTTGGGACACCCTCTACGAGCAGTACTTC. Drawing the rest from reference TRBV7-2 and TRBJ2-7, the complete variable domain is GAGVSQSPSNKVTEKGKDVELRCDPISGHTALYWYRQSLGQGLEFLIYFQGNSAPDKSGLPSDRFSAERTGGSVSTLTIQRTQQEDSAVYLCASSWDTLYEQYFGPGTRLTVT.

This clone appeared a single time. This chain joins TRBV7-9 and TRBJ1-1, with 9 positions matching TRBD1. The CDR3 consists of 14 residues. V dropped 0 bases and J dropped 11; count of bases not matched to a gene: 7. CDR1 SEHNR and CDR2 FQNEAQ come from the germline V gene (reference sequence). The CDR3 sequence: CASSLAETGGFAFF. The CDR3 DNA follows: TGTGCCAGCAGCTTAGCCGAGACAGGGGGATTTGCTTTCTTT.

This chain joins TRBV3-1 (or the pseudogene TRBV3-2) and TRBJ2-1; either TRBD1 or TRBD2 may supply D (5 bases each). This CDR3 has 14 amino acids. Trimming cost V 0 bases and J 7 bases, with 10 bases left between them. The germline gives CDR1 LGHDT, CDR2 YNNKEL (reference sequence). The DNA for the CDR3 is TGTGCCAGCAGCCAAGAGGGGACCGCGAATGAGCAGTTCTTC. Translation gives CASSQEGTANEQFF.

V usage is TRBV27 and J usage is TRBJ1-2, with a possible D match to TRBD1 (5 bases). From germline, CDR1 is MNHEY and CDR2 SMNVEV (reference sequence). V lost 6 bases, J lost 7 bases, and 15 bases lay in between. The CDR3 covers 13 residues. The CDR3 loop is CASSPIGVSGYTF. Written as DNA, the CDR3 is TGTGCCAGCAGCCCGATAGGGGTGAGTGGCTACACCTTC.

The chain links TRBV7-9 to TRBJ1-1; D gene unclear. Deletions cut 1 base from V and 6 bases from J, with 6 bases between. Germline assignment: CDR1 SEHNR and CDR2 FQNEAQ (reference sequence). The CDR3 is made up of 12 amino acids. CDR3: CASSLGRPEAFF. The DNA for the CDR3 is TGTGCCAGCAGCTTAGGTCGCCCTGAAGCTTTCTTT.

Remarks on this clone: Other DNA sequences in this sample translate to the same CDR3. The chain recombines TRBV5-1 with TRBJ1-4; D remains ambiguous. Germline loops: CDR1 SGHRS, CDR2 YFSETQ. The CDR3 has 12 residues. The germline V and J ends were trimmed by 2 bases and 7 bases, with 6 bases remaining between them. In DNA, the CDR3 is TGCGCCAGCAGCTTTCTCGGTGAAAAACTGTTTTTT. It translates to CASSFLGEKLFF.

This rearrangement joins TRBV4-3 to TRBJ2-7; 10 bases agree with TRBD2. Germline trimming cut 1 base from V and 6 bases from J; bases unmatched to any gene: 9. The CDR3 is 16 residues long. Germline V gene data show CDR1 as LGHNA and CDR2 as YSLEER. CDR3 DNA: TGCGCCAGCAGCCAAGTCGCGAGCGGGGGGGCGGGCGAGCAGTACTTC. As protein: CASSQVASGGAGEQYF.

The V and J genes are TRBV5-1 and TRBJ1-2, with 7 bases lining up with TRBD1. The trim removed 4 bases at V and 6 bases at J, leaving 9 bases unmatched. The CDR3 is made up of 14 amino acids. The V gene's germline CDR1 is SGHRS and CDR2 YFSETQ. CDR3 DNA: TGCGCCAGCAGCGAACTCTCTACAGGGGATGGCTACACCTTC. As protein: CASSELSTGDGYTF.

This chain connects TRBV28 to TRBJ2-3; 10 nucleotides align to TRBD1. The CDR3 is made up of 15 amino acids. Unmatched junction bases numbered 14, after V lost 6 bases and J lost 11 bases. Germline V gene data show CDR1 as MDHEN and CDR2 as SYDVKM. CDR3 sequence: CASSLRDRGLRGQYF. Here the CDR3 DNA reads TGTGCCAGCAGCCTAAGAGACAGGGGGCTTAGAGGGCAGTATTTT.

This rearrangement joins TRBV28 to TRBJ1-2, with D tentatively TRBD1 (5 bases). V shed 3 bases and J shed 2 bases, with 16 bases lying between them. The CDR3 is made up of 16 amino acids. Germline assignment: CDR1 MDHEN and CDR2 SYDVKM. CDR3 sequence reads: CASSFGWSGTNYGYTF. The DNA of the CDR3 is TGTGCCAGCAGTTTTGGCTGGTCGGGGACCAACTATGGCTACACCTTC.

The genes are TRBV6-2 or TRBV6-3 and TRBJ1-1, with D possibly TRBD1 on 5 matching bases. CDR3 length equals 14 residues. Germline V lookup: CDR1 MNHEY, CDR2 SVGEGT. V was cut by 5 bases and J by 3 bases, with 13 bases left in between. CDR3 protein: CASSRGTTDTEAFF. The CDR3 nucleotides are TGTGCCAGCAGTCGGGGCACGACTGACACTGAAGCTTTCTTT.

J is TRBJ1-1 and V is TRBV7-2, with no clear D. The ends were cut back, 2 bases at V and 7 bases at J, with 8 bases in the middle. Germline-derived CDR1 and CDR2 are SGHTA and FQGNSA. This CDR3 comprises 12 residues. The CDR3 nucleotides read TGTGCCAGCAGCTTAACACGGTTTGAAGCTTTCTTT. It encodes CASSLTRFEAFF.

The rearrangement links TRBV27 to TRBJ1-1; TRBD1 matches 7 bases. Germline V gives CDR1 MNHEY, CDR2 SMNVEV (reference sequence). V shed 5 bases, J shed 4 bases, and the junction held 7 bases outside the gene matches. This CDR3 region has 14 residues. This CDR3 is CASSPGSGGTEAFF. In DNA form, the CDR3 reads TGTGCCAGCAGTCCAGGGTCAGGGGGCACTGAAGCTTTCTTT.

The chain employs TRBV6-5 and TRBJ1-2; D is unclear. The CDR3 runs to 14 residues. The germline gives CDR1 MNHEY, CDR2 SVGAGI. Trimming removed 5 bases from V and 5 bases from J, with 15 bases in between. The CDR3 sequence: CASSQHEQLYGYTF. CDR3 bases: TGTGCCAGCAGTCAACACGAACAGCTTTATGGCTACACCTTC.